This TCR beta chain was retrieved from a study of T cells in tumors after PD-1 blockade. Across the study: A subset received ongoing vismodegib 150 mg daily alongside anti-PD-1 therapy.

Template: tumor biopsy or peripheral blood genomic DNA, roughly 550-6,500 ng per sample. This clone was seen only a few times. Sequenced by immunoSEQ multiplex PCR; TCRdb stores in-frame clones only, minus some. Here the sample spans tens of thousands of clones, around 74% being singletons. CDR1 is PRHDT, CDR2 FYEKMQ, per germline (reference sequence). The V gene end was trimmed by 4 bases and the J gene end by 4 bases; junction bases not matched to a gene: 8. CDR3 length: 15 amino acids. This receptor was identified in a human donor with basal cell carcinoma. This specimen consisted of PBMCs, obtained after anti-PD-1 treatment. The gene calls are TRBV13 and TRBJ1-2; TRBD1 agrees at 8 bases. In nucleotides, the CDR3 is TGTGCCAGCAGCTCACCGGACAGGGCCTCCTATGGCTACACCTTC. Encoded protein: CASSSPDRASYGYTF.